The next 7 T cell receptor beta chains were all read from a single sample in a study of CD8 T cells in Susac syndrome. The RNA, about 0.5 to 1 ug, was put through reverse transcription using random hexamers. TCRdb re-derived calls from the immunoSEQ multiplex PCR reads in MiXCR, one entry per CDR3 protein. This table has around 270,000 distinct CDR3 sequences, almost 85% appearing once. The sequenced sample was CD8+ T cells from PBMCs. All receptors come from a human donor with multiple sclerosis.

The chain carries TRBV6-2 or TRBV6-3 and TRBJ1-5; no definite D call. The length of the CDR3 is 14 residues. CDR1 is MNHEY and CDR2 is SVGEGT in the germline V gene. V lost 8 bases and J 3 bases, leaving 14 bases between the germline ends. The CDR3 DNA follows: TGTGCCAGCGAGGACGTAGGATACAATCAGCCCCAGCATTTT. This sequence encodes CASEDVGYNQPQHF.

CDR3 nucleotide sequence: TGTGCCAGCAGCTTAGTCGGGCGGGAGGTTCTGTCAGATACGCAGTATTTT. This gives the protein CASSLVGREVLSDTQYF. The chain links TRBV7-2 to TRBJ2-3, with 8 nucleotides matching TRBD2. Germline assignment: CDR1 SGHTA and CDR2 FQGNSA. There are 17 residues in the CDR3. J gave up 4 bases and V 1 base, and 10 bases lay outside the gene matches.

The genes are TRBV7-9 and TRBJ2-7, with D tentatively TRBD2 (6 bases). Trimming shortened V by 5 bases and J by 0 bases, and 11 bases separated the two germline ends. CDR3 length: 14 residues. The germline V gene has CDR1 SEHNR and CDR2 FQNEAQ (reference sequence). This CDR3 is CASSGLGGSYEQYF. The CDR3 nucleotides are TGTGCCAGCAGCGGCCTCGGGGGCTCCTACGAGCAGTACTTC. Full variable domain (rest looked up from reference TRBV7-9 and TRBJ2-7): DTGVSQNPRHKITKRGQNVTFRCDPISEHNRLYWYRQTLGQGPEFLTYFQNEAQLEKSRLLSDRFSAERPKGSFSTLEIQRTEQGDSAMYLCASSGLGGSYEQYFGPGTRLTVT.

This chain connects TRBV7-9 to TRBJ2-7, with 8 bases fitting TRBD1. CDR3 length: 15 amino acids. Germline CDR1 SEHNR, CDR2 FQNEAQ (reference sequence). Trimming at V came to 1 base and at J to 5 bases, leaving 7 bases not matched to a gene. The CDR3 DNA reads as TGTGCCAGCAGCTTAGTTACAGGGGGAAGGGACGAGCAGTACTTC. This translates into CASSLVTGGRDEQYF.

J is TRBJ2-1 and V is TRBV20-1; D may be TRBD2 (6 bases). Germline V gives CDR1 DFQATT, CDR2 SNEGSKA (reference sequence). The V end lost 0 bases, the J end lost 5 bases, and 14 bases lay between the germline ends. CDR3 length equals 15 residues. This CDR3 is CSAREGLRTNNEQFF. The CDR3 DNA follows: TGCAGTGCTAGAGAGGGACTGCGTACGAACAATGAGCAGTTCTTC.

This chain joins TRBV6-5 and TRBJ2-2; 7 bases agree with TRBD2. CDR3 length: 14 residues. V shed 7 bases, J shed 4 bases, and the junction held 6 bases outside the gene matches. Germline V lookup: CDR1 MNHEY, CDR2 SVGAGI. For the CDR3, the DNA is TGTGCCAGCATCGGCCGGGAGGTCACCGGGGAGCTGTTTTTT. This sequence encodes CASIGREVTGELFF.

The chain uses TRBV3-1 and TRBJ2-4, with TRBD2 matching 12 bases. The J segment lost 7 bases and the V segment lost 1 base, leaving 8 bases of the junction unmatched. Germline CDR1 is LGHDT and CDR2 is YNNKEL (reference sequence). The CDR3 is 17 residues long. The CDR3 DNA reads TGTGCCAGCAGCCAAGCTCTTACTAGCGGGAGGTATAACATTCAGTACTTC. It specifies CASSQALTSGRYNIQYF.